This T cell receptor (beta chain) is drawn from a study of blood T cell repertoires in COVID-19. The J segment lost 0 bases and the V segment lost 2 bases, leaving 2 bases of the junction unmatched. CDR3 length: 15 residues. CDR1 and CDR2 from the germline V gene are SGHDT and YYEEEE. The assay was immunoSEQ multiplex PCR, and TCRdb's table has in-frame clones only and misses some. The data show approximately 200,000 clones, roughly 80% seen once. V gene TRBV5-6 combines with J gene TRBJ2-3, with 8 positions matching TRBD2. Sequenced: peripheral blood. This receptor was obtained from a woman of 80 years or more with acute or convalescent COVID-19. The CDR3 DNA reads TGTGCCAGCAGCTTCGCGGGGGGAAGCACAGATACGCAGTATTTT. This codes for CASSFAGGSTDTQYF. Based on the CDR3 plus reference TRBV5-6 and TRBJ2-3, the full variable domain is DAGVTQSPTHLIKTRGQQVTLRCSPKSGHDTVSWYQQALGQGPQFIFQYYEEEERQRGNFPDRFSGHQFPNYSSELNVNALLLGDSALYLCASSFAGGSTDTQYFGPGTRLTVL.